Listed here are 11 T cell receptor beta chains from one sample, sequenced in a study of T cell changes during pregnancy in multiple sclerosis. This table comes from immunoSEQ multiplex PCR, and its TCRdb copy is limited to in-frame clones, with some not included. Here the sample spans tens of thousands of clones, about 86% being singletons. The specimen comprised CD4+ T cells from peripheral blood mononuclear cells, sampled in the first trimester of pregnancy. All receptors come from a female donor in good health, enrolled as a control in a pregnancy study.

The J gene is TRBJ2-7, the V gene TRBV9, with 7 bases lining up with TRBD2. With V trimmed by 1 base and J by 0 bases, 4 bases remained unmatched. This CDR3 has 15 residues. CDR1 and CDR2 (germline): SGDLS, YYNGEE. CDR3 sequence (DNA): TGTGCCAGCAGCGTAAGTGGGGGGGACTCCTACGAGCAGTACTTC. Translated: CASSVSGGDSYEQYF. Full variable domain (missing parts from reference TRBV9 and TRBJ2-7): DSGVTQTPKHLITATGQRVTLRCSPRSGDLSVYWYQQSLDQGLQFLIQYYNGEERAKGNILERFSAQQFPDLHSELNLSSLELGDSALYFCASSVSGGDSYEQYFGPGTRLTVT.

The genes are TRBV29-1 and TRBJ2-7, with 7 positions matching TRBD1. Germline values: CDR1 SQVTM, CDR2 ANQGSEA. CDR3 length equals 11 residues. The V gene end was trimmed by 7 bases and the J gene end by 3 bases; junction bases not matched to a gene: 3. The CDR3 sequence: CSARDSYEQYF. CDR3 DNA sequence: TGCAGCGCTAGGGACAGCTACGAGCAGTACTTC.

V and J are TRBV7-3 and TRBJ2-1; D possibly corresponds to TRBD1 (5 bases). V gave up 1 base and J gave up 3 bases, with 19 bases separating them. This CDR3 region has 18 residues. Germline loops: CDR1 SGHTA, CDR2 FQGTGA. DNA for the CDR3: TGTGCCAGCAGCTTAAGGTCCTCCCTAGGGGTCCTCTACAATGAGCAGTTCTTC. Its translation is CASSLRSSLGVLYNEQFF.

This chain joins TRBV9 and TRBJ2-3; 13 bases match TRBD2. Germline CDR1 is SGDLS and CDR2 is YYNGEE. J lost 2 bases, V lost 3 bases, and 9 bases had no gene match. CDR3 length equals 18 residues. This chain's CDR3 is CASSAQTGTSGITDTQYF. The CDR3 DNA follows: TGTGCCAGCAGCGCCCAAACCGGGACTAGCGGGATCACAGATACGCAGTATTTT.

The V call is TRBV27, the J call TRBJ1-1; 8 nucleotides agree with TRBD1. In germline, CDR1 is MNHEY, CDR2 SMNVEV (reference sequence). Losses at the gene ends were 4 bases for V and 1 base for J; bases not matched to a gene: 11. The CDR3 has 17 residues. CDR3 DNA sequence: TGTGCCAGCAGTTCCATGGACAGGGCCATAGGGAACACTGAAGCTTTCTTT. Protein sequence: CASSSMDRAIGNTEAFF.

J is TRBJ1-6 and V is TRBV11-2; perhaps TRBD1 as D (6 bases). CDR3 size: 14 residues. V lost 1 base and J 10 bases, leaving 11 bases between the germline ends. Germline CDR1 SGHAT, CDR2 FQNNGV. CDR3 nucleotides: TGTGCCAGCAGCTTAGGGCAGGGGACATCACCCCTCCACTTT. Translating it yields CASSLGQGTSPLHF. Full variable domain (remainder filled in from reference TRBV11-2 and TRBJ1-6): EAGVAQSPRYKIIEKRQSVAFWCNPISGHATLYWYQQILGQGPKLLIQFQNNGVVDDSQLPKDRFSAERLKGVDSTLKIQPAKLEDSAVYLCASSLGQGTSPLHFGNGTRLTVT.

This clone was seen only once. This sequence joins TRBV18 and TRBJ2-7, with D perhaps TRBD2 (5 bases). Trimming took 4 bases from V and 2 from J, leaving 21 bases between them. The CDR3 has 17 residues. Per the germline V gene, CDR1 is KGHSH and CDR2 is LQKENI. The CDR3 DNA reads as TGTGCCAGCTCACTCCTCTCAGGAGTAGACGGGACCTACGAGCAGTACTTC. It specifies CASSLLSGVDGTYEQYF.

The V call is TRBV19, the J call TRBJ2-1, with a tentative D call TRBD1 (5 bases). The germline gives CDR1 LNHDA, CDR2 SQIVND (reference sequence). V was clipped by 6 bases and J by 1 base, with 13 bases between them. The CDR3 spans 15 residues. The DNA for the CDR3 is TGTGCCAGTAGCTCCGCCAGGACATCCTACAATGAGCAGTTCTTC. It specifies CASSSARTSYNEQFF.

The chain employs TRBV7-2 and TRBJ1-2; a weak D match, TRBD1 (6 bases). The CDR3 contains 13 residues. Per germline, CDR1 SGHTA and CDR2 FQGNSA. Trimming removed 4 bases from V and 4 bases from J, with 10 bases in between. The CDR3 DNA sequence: TGTGCCAGCAGCTCCGCACAGGGCTATGGCTACACCTTC. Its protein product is CASSSAQGYGYTF.

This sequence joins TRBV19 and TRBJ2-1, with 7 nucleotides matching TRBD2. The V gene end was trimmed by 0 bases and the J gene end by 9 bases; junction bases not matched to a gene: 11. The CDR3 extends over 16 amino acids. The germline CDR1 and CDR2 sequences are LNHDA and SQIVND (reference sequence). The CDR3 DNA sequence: TGTGCCAGTAGTATAGATCGGGGGGTTTCCGGCGGTGAGCAGTTCTTC. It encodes CASSIDRGVSGGEQFF.

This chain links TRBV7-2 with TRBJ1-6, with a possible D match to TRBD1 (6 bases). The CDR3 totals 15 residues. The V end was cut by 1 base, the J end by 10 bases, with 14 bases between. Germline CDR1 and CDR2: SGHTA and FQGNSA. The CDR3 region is CASSLVQGPVSPLHF. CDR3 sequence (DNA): TGTGCCAGCAGCTTAGTGCAGGGGCCAGTGTCACCCCTCCACTTT.